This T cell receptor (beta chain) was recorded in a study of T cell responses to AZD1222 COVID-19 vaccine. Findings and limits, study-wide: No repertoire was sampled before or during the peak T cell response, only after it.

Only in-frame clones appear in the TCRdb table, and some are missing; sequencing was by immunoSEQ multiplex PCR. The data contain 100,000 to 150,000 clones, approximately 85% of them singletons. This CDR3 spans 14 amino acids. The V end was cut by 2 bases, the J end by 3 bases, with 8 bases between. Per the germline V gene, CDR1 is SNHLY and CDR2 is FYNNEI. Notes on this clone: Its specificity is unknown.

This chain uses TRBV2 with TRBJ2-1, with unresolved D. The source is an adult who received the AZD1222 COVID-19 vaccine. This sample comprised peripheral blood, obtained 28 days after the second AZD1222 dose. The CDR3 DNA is TGTGCCAGCAGTGAAAGGGTGCTCTACAATGAGCAGTTCTTC. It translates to CASSERVLYNEQFF.